The sequence of this T cell receptor (beta chain) was determined in a study of control samples from healthy donors and cancer patients (TCRdb year 2020). Inclusive of the bounding cysteine and phenylalanine, the CDR3 is 14 residues long. Kept here is only the CDR3 DNA, which spans 42 bases and is read in frame from base 1. V and J are trimmed by 5 bases and 5 bases, and the gene matches miss 7 bases of the junction. Sequences SGHTS (CDR1) and YDEGEE (CDR2) are obtained from the germline V gene. Remarks on this clone: Its antigen is not yet known. The input lacks base qualities; no much larger clone sits a single base away.

Libraries were made using the immunoSEQ multiplex PCR assay. TCRdb retrieved this table from immuneACCESS and kept in-frame rearrangements only. Not all clones are present; in checked studies, unresolved V genes account for under half, and no reason is known for the remainder. Recorded for this sample are some 120,000 clones; over 85% of them occurred a single time. Jointly, the top ten make up 3.6% of the sample. The sample consisted of blood. Recombination joined TRBV5-8 with TRBJ2-7; TRBD1 agrees with 10 junctional bases. This TCR derives from a man aged 25-45 years in good health. The DNA sequence is as follows: TGTGCCAGCAGGAGACAGGGGGCAAATCACGAGCAGTACTTC. This translates into CASRRQGANHEQYF.